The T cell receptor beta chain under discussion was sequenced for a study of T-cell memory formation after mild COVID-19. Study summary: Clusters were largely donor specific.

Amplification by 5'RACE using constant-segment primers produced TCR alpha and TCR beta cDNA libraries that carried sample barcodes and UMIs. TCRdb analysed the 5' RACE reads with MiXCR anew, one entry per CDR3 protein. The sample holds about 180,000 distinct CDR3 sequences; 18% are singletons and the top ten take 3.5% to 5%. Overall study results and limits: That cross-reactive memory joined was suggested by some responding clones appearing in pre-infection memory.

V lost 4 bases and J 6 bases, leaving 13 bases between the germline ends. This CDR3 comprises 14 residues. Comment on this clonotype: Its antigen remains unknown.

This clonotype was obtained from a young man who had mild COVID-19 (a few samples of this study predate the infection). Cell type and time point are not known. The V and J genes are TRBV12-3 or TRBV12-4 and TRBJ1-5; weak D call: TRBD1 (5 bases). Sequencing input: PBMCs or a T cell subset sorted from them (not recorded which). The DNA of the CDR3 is TGTGCCAGCAGTTCGCAGTGGAGGGGTCAGCCCCAGCATTTT. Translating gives CASSSQWRGQPQHF.